This note documents a single TCR beta chain sequence. Its antigen is not identified. Produced via immunoSEQ multiplex PCR; TCRdb's table is partial and in-frame only. The sample carries a few thousand clones, around 69% recorded once. This CDR3 is built from 13 residues. The germline CDR1 and CDR2 sequences are MGHDK and SYGVNS. Trimming cost V 0 bases and J 3 bases, with 5 bases left between them. These data are taken from a study of CD8 T cell repertoires and HIV-1 epitope variants. Background on the study: Tested: three Gag epitope families, Nef HW9 and YT9.

Material for sequencing was cultured CD8+ T cells derived from PBMCs. The chain couples TRBV25-1 to TRBJ1-1; D is undetermined. The TCR was taken from a male donor with HIV. The CDR3: CASSEYLDTEAFF. The CDR3 DNA reads as TGTGCCAGCAGTGAATATCTAGACACTGAAGCTTTCTTT. Combining the CDR3 with reference TRBV25-1 and TRBJ1-1 gives the whole variable domain EADIYQTPRYLVIGTGKKITLECSQTMGHDKMYWYQQDPGMELHLIHYSYGVNSTEKGDLSSESTVSRIRTEHFPLTLESARPSHTSQYLCASSEYLDTEAFFGQGTRLTVV.